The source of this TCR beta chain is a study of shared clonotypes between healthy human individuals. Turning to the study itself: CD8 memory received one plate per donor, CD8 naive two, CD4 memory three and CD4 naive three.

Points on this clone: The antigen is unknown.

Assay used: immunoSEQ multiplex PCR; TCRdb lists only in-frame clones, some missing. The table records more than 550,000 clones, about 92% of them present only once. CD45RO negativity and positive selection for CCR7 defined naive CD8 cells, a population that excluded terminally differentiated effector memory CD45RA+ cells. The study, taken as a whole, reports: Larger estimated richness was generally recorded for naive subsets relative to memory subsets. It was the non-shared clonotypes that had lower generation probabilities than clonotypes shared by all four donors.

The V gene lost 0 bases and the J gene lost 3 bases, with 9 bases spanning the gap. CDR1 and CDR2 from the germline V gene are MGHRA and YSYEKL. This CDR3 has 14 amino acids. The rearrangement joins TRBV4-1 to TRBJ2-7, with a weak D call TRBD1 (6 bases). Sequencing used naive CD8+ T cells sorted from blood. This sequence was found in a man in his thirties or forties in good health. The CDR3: CASSQEDRFYEQYF. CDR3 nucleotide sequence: TGCGCCAGCAGCCAAGAAGACAGGTTCTACGAGCAGTACTTC.